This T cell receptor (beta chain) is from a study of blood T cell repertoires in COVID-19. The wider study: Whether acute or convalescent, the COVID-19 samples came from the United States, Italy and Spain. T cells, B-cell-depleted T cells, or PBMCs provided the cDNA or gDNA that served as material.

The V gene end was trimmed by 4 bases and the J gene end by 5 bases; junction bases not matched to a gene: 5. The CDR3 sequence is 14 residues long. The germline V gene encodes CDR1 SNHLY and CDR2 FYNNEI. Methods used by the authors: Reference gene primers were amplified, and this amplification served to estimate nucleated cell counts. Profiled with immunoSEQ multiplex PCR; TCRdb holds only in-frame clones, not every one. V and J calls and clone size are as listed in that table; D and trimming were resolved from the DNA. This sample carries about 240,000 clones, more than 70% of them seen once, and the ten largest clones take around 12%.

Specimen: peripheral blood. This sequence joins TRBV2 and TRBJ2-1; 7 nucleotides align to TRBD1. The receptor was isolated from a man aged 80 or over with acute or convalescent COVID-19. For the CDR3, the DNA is TGTGCCAGCAGTGTGGAGACAGGGAACAATGAGCAGTTCTTC. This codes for CASSVETGNNEQFF.